This section outlines one T cell receptor beta chain sequence together with its context. The antigen is undetermined. Primers: 60 Vbeta forward and 13 Jbeta reverse. The repertoire was sequenced with immunoSEQ multiplex PCR; TCRdb's copy has only in-frame clones and lacks some. Here the sample spans 130,000 or so clones, roughly 72% being singletons. V dropped 1 base and J dropped 10; count of bases not matched to a gene: 5. The germline CDR1 and CDR2 sequences are PRHDT and FYEKMQ (reference sequence). This CDR3 has 13 residues. These data come from a study of cytomegalovirus exposure and HLA in healthy donors. Study-wide context: Earlier findings included some 120 million unique TCR beta sequences obtained from some 180 million T cells.

Study findings and constraints: A list of roughly 160 TCR beta chains associated with cytomegalovirus was given.

The V call is TRBV13, the J call TRBJ2-3, with 7 bases fitting TRBD1. Sequenced sample: PBMCs. The source of this sequence is a man aged 35 to 55 in good health and CMV-seronegative. The CDR3 spells CASSLVGDSAQYF. DNA of the CDR3: TGTGCCAGCAGCTTAGTAGGGGACAGCGCGCAGTATTTT.